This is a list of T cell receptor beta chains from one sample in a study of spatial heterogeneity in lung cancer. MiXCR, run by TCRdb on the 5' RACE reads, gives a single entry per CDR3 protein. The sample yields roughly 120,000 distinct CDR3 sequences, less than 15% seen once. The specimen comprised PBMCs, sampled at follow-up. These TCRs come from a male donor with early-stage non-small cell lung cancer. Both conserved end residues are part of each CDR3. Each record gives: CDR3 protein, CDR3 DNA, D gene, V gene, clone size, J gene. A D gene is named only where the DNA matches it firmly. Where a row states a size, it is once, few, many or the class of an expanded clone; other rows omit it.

CDR3 protein: CASSLRDRAKSSTDTQYF; CDR3 DNA: TGTGCCAGCAGCTTAAGGGACAGGGCCAAATCTAGCACAGATACGCAGTATTTT; D gene: TRBD1; V gene: TRBV7-8; clone size: few; J gene: TRBJ2-3
CDR3 protein: CASSISRTSGEAFF; CDR3 DNA: TGTGCCAGCAGCATCTCGAGGACTTCAGGCGAAGCTTTCTTT; D gene: -; V gene: TRBV7-2; clone size: few; J gene: TRBJ1-1
CDR3 protein: CASSYLGAINYGYTF; CDR3 DNA: TGTGCCAGCAGTTACTTGGGGGCCATAAACTATGGCTACACCTTC; D gene: -; V gene: TRBV6-5; clone size: -; J gene: TRBJ1-2
CDR3 protein: CSASGRENQPQHF; CDR3 DNA: TGCAGTGCTAGTGGCAGGGAGAATCAGCCCCAGCATTTT; D gene: -; V gene: TRBV20-1; clone size: -; J gene: TRBJ1-5
CDR3 protein: CSAILAGGGNEQFF; CDR3 DNA: TGCAGTGCGATACTAGCGGGGGGCGGGAATGAGCAGTTCTTC; D gene: TRBD2; V gene: TRBV20-1; clone size: few; J gene: TRBJ2-1
CDR3 protein: CSARNTLRANVLTF; CDR3 DNA: TGCAGTGCTAGGAATACTTTGAGGGCCAACGTCCTGACTTTC; D gene: -; V gene: TRBV20-1; clone size: few; J gene: TRBJ2-6
CDR3 protein: CATSDPSGGPYNEQFF; CDR3 DNA: TGTGCCACCAGTGACCCTAGCGGGGGGCCGTACAATGAGCAGTTCTTC; D gene: TRBD2; V gene: TRBV24-1; clone size: -; J gene: TRBJ2-1
CDR3 protein: CASSLGQGAGRTDNQPQHF; CDR3 DNA: TGTGCCAGCAGTCTCGGACAGGGGGCGGGGAGGACAGACAATCAGCCCCAGCATTTT; D gene: TRBD1; V gene: TRBV6-1; clone size: -; J gene: TRBJ1-5
CDR3 protein: CASSNPTGAFF; CDR3 DNA: TGTGCCAGCAGCAATCCGACGGGGGCTTTCTTT; D gene: -; V gene: TRBV3-1; clone size: few; J gene: TRBJ1-1
CDR3 protein: CASSEGGTAIYEQYF; CDR3 DNA: TGTGCCAGCAGTGAAGGTGGGACAGCTATTTACGAGCAGTACTTC; D gene: TRBD1; V gene: TRBV2; clone size: -; J gene: TRBJ2-7
CDR3 protein: CASSLQWGIDNQPQHF; CDR3 DNA: TGTGCCAGCAGTTTACAATGGGGGATTGACAATCAGCCCCAGCATTTT; D gene: -; V gene: TRBV28; clone size: few; J gene: TRBJ1-5
CDR3 protein: CAGCKTGSAGNTIYF; CDR3 DNA: TGTGCCGGATGTAAAACAGGGAGCGCGGGAAACACCATATATTTT; D gene: -; V gene: TRBV28; clone size: many; J gene: TRBJ1-3
CDR3 protein: CASSLVLQSTDTQYF; CDR3 DNA: TGTGCCAGCAGCTTAGTCCTCCAGAGCACAGATACGCAGTATTTT; D gene: -; V gene: TRBV7-6; clone size: -; J gene: TRBJ2-3
CDR3 protein: CATSRGSMKNTEAFF; CDR3 DNA: TGTGCCACCAGCAGAGGGTCGATGAAGAACACTGAAGCTTTCTTT; D gene: -; V gene: TRBV15; clone size: -; J gene: TRBJ1-1
CDR3 protein: CASSLAGGHTDTQYF; CDR3 DNA: TGTGCCAGCAGCCTAGCGGGGGGGCACACAGATACGCAGTATTTT; D gene: TRBD2; V gene: TRBV27; clone size: -; J gene: TRBJ2-3
CDR3 protein: CSVGNRGRQETQYF; CDR3 DNA: TGCAGCGTGGGGAACAGGGGGAGGCAAGAGACCCAGTACTTC; D gene: TRBD1; V gene: TRBV29-1; clone size: many; J gene: TRBJ2-5
CDR3 protein: CASSPGGRNTEAFF; CDR3 DNA: TGTGCCAGCAGTCCGGGAGGAAGGAACACTGAAGCTTTCTTT; D gene: -; V gene: TRBV6-5; clone size: -; J gene: TRBJ1-1
CDR3 protein: CSARVVRAGGYSPLHF; CDR3 DNA: TGCAGTGCTAGAGTTGTTAGGGCAGGGGGGTACTCACCCCTCCACTTT; D gene: TRBD1; V gene: TRBV20-1; clone size: -; J gene: TRBJ1-6
CDR3 protein: CASSEQTEGRYF; CDR3 DNA: TGTGCCAGCAGCGAACAGACGGAGGGTCGGTATTTT; D gene: -; V gene: TRBV3-1; clone size: few; J gene: TRBJ2-3
CDR3 protein: CASSPRGLSTGELFF; CDR3 DNA: TGTGCCAGCAGTCCTAGGGGGTTGAGCACCGGGGAGCTGTTTTTT; D gene: -; V gene: TRBV28; clone size: -; J gene: TRBJ2-2
CDR3 protein: CASSLRGGTTNTEAFF; CDR3 DNA: TGCGCCAGCAGCCTGCGAGGGGGGACAACAAACACTGAAGCTTTCTTT; D gene: -; V gene: TRBV4-1; clone size: few; J gene: TRBJ1-1
CDR3 protein: CSALSVRSTDTQYF; CDR3 DNA: TGCAGTGCCCTTAGCGTCCGAAGCACAGATACGCAGTATTTT; D gene: -; V gene: TRBV20-1; clone size: many; J gene: TRBJ2-3
CDR3 protein: CASSFRKNWRNSPLHF; CDR3 DNA: TGTGCCAGCAGTTTTCGGAAAAATTGGAGGAATTCACCCCTCCACTTT; D gene: -; V gene: TRBV28; clone size: -; J gene: TRBJ1-6
CDR3 protein: CASRRIGGTGNTIYF; CDR3 DNA: TGTGCCAGCAGACGCATCGGAGGGACTGGAAACACCATATATTTT; D gene: -; V gene: TRBV7-8; clone size: -; J gene: TRBJ1-3
CDR3 protein: CASKTGTGLYEQYF; CDR3 DNA: TGTGCCAGTAAAACAGGGACAGGACTTTACGAGCAGTACTTC; D gene: TRBD1; V gene: TRBV28; clone size: -; J gene: TRBJ2-7
CDR3 protein: CASSLAPGEETQYF; CDR3 DNA: TGCGCCAGCAGCTTGGCGCCCGGGGAAGAGACCCAGTACTTC; D gene: -; V gene: TRBV5-1; clone size: -; J gene: TRBJ2-5
CDR3 protein: CASSMQTGDYGYTF; CDR3 DNA: TGCGCCAGCAGCATGCAAACAGGGGACTATGGCTACACCTTC; D gene: TRBD1; V gene: TRBV5-1; clone size: few; J gene: TRBJ1-2
CDR3 protein: CASRVSGGSGEAFF; CDR3 DNA: TGTGCCAGCAGAGTCAGCGGAGGGAGCGGTGAAGCTTTCTTT; D gene: -; V gene: TRBV28; clone size: many; J gene: TRBJ1-1
CDR3 protein: CASERSGDGSPLHF; CDR3 DNA: TGTGCCAGCGAGAGGTCCGGGGACGGTTCACCCCTCCACTTT; D gene: -; V gene: TRBV6-2/TRBV6-3; clone size: few; J gene: TRBJ1-6
CDR3 protein: CASSWSTSGTDTQYF; CDR3 DNA: TGTGCCAGCAGCTGGTCGACTAGCGGCACAGATACGCAGTATTTT; D gene: TRBD2; V gene: TRBV7-2; clone size: many; J gene: TRBJ2-3
CDR3 protein: CASSIVGLSTDTQYF; CDR3 DNA: TGTGCCAGTAGTATAGTGGGACTTTCCACAGATACGCAGTATTTT; D gene: -; V gene: TRBV19; clone size: few; J gene: TRBJ2-3
CDR3 protein: CASSSGQGSNTGELFF; CDR3 DNA: TGTGCCAGCAGTTCGGGACAGGGAAGTAACACCGGGGAGCTGTTTTTT; D gene: TRBD1; V gene: TRBV28; clone size: few; J gene: TRBJ2-2
CDR3 protein: CASRPQGECEKLFF; CDR3 DNA: TGTGCCAGCAGACCACAGGGGGAATGTGAAAAACTGTTTTTT; D gene: -; V gene: TRBV21-1; clone size: -; J gene: TRBJ1-4
CDR3 protein: CASSPGIRDRRPLHF; CDR3 DNA: TGCGCCAGCAGCCCTGGGATCCGGGACCGCAGACCCCTCCACTTT; D gene: -; V gene: TRBV4-1; clone size: few; J gene: TRBJ1-6
CDR3 protein: CASRKGLSPNYEQYF; CDR3 DNA: TGCGCCAGCAGAAAGGGACTTTCGCCTAACTACGAGCAGTACTTC; D gene: -; V gene: TRBV5-1; clone size: few; J gene: TRBJ2-7
CDR3 protein: CASSHKPIGANTEAFF; CDR3 DNA: TGTGCCAGCAGCCACAAACCCATAGGGGCGAACACTGAAGCTTTCTTT; D gene: -; V gene: TRBV3-1; clone size: many; J gene: TRBJ1-1
CDR3 protein: CASSFRGGGGEPQHF; CDR3 DNA: TGTGCCAGCAGCTTCAGGGGAGGCGGCGGGGAGCCCCAGCATTTT; D gene: -; V gene: TRBV7-2; clone size: -; J gene: TRBJ1-5
CDR3 protein: CASSQGRMTYEQYF; CDR3 DNA: TGTGCCAGCTCACAAGGCAGGATGACCTACGAGCAGTACTTC; D gene: -; V gene: TRBV18; clone size: -; J gene: TRBJ2-7
CDR3 protein: CASSLVQGTGSPLHF; CDR3 DNA: TGTGCCAGCAGCCTAGTGCAGGGGACGGGTTCACCCCTCCACTTT; D gene: -; V gene: TRBV11-2; clone size: many; J gene: TRBJ1-6
CDR3 protein: CSARVMSSGWNNQPQHF; CDR3 DNA: TGCAGTGCTAGAGTAATGTCCTCCGGCTGGAACAATCAGCCCCAGCATTTT; D gene: -; V gene: TRBV20-1; clone size: many; J gene: TRBJ1-5
CDR3 protein: CASRTGSNQPQHF; CDR3 DNA: TGTGCCAGCAGGACAGGGAGCAATCAGCCCCAGCATTTT; D gene: TRBD1; V gene: TRBV28; clone size: few; J gene: TRBJ1-5
CDR3 protein: CASSTGTGVRGEQYF; CDR3 DNA: TGTGCCAGCAGCACCGGGACAGGGGTCAGGGGCGAGCAGTACTTC; D gene: TRBD1; V gene: TRBV11-3; clone size: -; J gene: TRBJ2-7
CDR3 protein: CSVAGASDYGYTF; CDR3 DNA: TGCAGCGTTGCTGGGGCGTCTGACTATGGCTACACCTTC; D gene: -; V gene: TRBV29-1; clone size: many; J gene: TRBJ1-2
CDR3 protein: CASSAGRGGELFF; CDR3 DNA: TGCGCCAGCAGCGCAGGGAGAGGCGGGGAGCTGTTTTTT; D gene: -; V gene: TRBV10-1; clone size: -; J gene: TRBJ2-2
CDR3 protein: CASSQVTVNSPLHF; CDR3 DNA: TGCGCCAGCAGCCAAGTGACAGTTAATTCACCCCTCCACTTT; D gene: -; V gene: TRBV4-1; clone size: few; J gene: TRBJ1-6
CDR3 protein: CSARDGNYNSPLHF; CDR3 DNA: TGCAGTGCTAGAGACGGGAACTATAATTCACCCCTCCACTTT; D gene: -; V gene: TRBV20-1; clone size: few; J gene: TRBJ1-6
CDR3 protein: CASSWTPGQGMETQYF; CDR3 DNA: TGCGCCAGCAGCTGGACCCCGGGACAGGGAATGGAGACCCAGTACTTC; D gene: TRBD1; V gene: TRBV5-1; clone size: many; J gene: TRBJ2-5
CDR3 protein: CAITKDRGFGNTIYF; CDR3 DNA: TGTGCCATTACCAAGGACAGGGGTTTTGGAAACACCATATATTTT; D gene: TRBD1; V gene: TRBV15; clone size: few; J gene: TRBJ1-3
CDR3 protein: CSAVLTDGGNTEAFF; CDR3 DNA: TGCAGTGCTGTACTTACCGACGGAGGAAACACTGAAGCTTTCTTT; D gene: -; V gene: TRBV20-1; clone size: -; J gene: TRBJ1-1
CDR3 protein: CSAPRPGGSYEQYF; CDR3 DNA: TGCAGTGCTCCACGCCCCGGGGGGTCCTACGAGCAGTACTTC; D gene: TRBD2; V gene: TRBV20-1; clone size: -; J gene: TRBJ2-7
CDR3 protein: CAITGTGSITDTQYF; CDR3 DNA: TGTGCCATCACCGGGACAGGGAGCATCACAGATACGCAGTATTTT; D gene: TRBD1; V gene: TRBV10-3; clone size: many; J gene: TRBJ2-3
CDR3 protein: CASGYTGLGLYNEQFF; CDR3 DNA: TGTGCCAGCGGTTATACTGGGCTCGGGCTATACAATGAGCAGTTCTTC; D gene: -; V gene: TRBV28; clone size: -; J gene: TRBJ2-1
CDR3 protein: CASSRQRRAYEQYF; CDR3 DNA: TGTGCCAGCAGCCGTCAGCGGCGCGCCTACGAGCAGTACTTC; D gene: -; V gene: TRBV6-5; clone size: many; J gene: TRBJ2-7
CDR3 protein: CASSGDGLYEQYF; CDR3 DNA: TGTGCCAGCAGCGGGGACGGTCTCTACGAGCAGTACTTC; D gene: -; V gene: TRBV28; clone size: many; J gene: TRBJ2-7
CDR3 protein: CASSLSLAAYEQYF; CDR3 DNA: TGTGCCAGCAGCCTGAGCTTAGCGGCCTACGAGCAGTACTTC; D gene: -; V gene: TRBV7-2; clone size: few; J gene: TRBJ2-7
CDR3 protein: CATSREIRGNSPLHF; CDR3 DNA: TGTGCCACCAGCAGAGAGATAAGGGGTAATTCACCCCTCCACTTT; D gene: -; V gene: TRBV15; clone size: few; J gene: TRBJ1-6